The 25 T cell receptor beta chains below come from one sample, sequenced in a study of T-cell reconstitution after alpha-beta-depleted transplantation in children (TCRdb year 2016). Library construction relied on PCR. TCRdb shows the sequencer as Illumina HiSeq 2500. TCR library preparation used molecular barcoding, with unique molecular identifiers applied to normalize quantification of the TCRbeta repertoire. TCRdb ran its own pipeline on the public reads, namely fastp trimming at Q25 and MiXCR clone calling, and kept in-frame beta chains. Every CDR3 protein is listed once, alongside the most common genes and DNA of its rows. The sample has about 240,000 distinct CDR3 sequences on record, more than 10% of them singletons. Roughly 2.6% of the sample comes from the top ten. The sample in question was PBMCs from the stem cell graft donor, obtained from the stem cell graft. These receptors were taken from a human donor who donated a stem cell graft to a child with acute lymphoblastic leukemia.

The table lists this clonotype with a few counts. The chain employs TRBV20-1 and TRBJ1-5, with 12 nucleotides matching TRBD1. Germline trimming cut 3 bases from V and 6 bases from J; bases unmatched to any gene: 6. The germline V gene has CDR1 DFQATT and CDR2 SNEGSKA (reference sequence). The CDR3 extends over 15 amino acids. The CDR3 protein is CSASAGTGGRQPQHF. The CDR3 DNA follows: TGCAGTGCTAGCGCCGGGACAGGGGGCCGTCAGCCCCAGCATTTT.

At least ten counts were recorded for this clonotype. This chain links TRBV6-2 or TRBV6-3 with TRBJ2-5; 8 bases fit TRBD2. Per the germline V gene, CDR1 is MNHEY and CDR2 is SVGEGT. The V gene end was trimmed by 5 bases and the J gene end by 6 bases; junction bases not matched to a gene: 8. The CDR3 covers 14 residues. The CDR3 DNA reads TGTGCCAGCAGTCATCCGACTAGCGTGCAGACCCAGTACTTC. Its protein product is CASSHPTSVQTQYF.

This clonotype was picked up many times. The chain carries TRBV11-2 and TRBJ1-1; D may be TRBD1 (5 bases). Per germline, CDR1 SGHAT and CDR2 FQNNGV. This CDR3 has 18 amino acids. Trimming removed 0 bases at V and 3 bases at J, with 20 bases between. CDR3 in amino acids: CASSLEGARGMTDTEAFF. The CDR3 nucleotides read TGTGCCAGCAGCTTAGAAGGCGCAAGGGGCATGACGGACACTGAAGCTTTCTTT.

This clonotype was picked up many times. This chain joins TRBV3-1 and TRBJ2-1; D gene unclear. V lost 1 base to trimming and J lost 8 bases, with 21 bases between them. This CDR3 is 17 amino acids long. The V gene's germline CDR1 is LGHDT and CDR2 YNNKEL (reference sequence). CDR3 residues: CASSQVLLSPRADEQFF. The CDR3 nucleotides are TGTGCCAGCAGCCAAGTCCTCCTGAGTCCACGGGCGGATGAGCAGTTCTTC.

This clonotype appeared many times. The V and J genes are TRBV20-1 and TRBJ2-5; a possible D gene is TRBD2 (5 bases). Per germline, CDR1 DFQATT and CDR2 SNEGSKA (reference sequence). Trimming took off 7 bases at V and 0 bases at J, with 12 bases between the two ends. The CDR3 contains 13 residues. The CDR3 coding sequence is TGCAGTGTGGGGAGCTTGTACCAAGAGACCCAGTACTTC. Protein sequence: CSVGSLYQETQYF.

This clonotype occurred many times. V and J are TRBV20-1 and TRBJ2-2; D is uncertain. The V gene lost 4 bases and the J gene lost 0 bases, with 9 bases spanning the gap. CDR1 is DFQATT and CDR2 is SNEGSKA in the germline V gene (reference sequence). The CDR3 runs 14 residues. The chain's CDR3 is CSAKSLANTGELFF. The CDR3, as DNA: TGCAGTGCTAAGAGCCTAGCGAACACCGGGGAGCTGTTTTTT.

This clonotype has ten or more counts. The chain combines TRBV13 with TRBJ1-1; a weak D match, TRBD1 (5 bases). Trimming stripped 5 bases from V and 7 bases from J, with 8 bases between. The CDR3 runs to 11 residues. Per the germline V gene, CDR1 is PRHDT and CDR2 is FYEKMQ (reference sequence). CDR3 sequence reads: CASSPQGEAFF. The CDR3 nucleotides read TGTGCCAGCAGCCCTCAGGGTGAAGCTTTCTTT.

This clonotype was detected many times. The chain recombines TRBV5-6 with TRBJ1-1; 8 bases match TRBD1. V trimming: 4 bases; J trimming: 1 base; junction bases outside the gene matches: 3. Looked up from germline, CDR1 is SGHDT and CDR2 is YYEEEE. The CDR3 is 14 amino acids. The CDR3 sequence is CASSRDRWNTEAFF. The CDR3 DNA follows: TGTGCCAGCAGCCGGGACAGGTGGAACACTGAAGCTTTCTTT.

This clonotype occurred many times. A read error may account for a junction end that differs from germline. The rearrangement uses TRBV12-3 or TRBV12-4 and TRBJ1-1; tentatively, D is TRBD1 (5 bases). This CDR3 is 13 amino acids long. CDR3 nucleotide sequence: TGTGCCAGCAGTTTAGGGGGGAACCCTGAAGCTTTCTTT. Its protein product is CASSLGGNPEAFF.

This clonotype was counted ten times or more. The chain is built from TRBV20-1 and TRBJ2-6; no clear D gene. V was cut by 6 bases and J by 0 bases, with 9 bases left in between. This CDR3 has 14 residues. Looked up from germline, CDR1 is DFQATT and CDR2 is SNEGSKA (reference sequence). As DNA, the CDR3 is TGCAGTGCGGGGAAGGACTCTGGGGCCAACGTCCTGACTTTC. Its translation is CSAGKDSGANVLTF.

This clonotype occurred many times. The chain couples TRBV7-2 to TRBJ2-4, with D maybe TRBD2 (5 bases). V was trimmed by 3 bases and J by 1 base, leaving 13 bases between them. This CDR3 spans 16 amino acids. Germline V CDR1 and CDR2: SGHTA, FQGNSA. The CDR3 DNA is TGTGCCAGCAGCTTTGGTGGAGGTGGGGCCAAAAACATTCAGTACTTC. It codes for CASSFGGGGAKNIQYF.

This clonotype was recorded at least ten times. This chain's CDR3 is CASSITTGTDTQYF. The CDR3 nucleotides read TGTGCCAGCAGTATTACGACAGGCACAGATACGCAGTATTTT. The chain joins TRBV27 to TRBJ2-3; maybe TRBD1 (5 bases). Germline values: CDR1 MNHEY, CDR2 SMNVEV (reference sequence). V lost 5 bases and J lost 1, with 10 bases in between. The CDR3 consists of 14 residues.

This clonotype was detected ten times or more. The CDR3 DNA reads TGTGCCAGCAGCCAAGTGTCGTCTGTAGGGGATCGAGGCTACACCTTC. Protein: CASSQVSSVGDRGYTF. The chain combines TRBV4-2 with TRBJ1-2; D is possibly TRBD1 (5 bases). The CDR3 loop spans 16 amino acids. The germline V gene has CDR1 LGHNA and CDR2 YNFKEQ. V was shortened by 1 base and J by 8 bases, with 20 bases between the two germline ends.

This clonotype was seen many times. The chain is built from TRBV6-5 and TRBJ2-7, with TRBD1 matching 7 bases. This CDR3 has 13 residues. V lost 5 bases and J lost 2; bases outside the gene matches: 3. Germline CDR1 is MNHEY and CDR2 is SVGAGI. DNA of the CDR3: TGTGCCAGCAGTAACAGGGGAACCTACGAGCAGTACTTC. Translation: CASSNRGTYEQYF.

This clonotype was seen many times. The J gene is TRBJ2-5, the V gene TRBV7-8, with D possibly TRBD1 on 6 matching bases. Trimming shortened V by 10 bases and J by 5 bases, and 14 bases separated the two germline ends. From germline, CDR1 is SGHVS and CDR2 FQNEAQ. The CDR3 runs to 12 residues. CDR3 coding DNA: TGTGCCACCAGACAGGTGGGGGAGACCCAGTACTTC. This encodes CATRQVGETQYF.

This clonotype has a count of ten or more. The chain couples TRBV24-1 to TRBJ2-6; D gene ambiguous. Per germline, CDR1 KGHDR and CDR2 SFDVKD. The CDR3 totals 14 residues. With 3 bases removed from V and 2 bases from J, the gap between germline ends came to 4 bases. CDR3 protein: CATSDDTGANVLTF. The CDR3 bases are TGTGCCACCAGTGATGACACTGGGGCCAACGTCCTGACTTTC.

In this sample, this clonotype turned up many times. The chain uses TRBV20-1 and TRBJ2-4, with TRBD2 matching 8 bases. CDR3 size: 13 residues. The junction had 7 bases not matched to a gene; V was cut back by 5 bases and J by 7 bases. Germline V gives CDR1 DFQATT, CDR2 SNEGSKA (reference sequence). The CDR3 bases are TGCAGTGCTGTGACCGGGACTAGGAACATTCAGTACTTC. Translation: CSAVTGTRNIQYF.

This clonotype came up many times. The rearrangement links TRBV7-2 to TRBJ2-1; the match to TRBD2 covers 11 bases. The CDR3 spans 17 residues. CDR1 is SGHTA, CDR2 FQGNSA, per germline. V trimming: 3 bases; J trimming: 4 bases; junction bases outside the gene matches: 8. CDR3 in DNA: TGTGCCAGCAGCTTGGGGGCTAGCGGGAGGAAATACAATGAGCAGTTCTTC. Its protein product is CASSLGASGRKYNEQFF.

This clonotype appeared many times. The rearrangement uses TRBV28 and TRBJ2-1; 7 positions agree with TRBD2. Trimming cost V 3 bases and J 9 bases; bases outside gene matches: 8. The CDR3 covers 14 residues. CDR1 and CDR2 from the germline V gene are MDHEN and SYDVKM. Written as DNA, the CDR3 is TGTGCCAGCAGTTTCGGACTAGAGGTCGGTGAGCAGTTCTTC. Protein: CASSFGLEVGEQFF. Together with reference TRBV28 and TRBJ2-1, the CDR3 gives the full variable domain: DVKVTQSSRYLVKRTGEKVFLECVQDMDHENMFWYRQDPGLGLRLIYFSYDVKMKEKGDIPEGYSVSREKKERFSLILESASTNQTSMYLCASSFGLEVGEQFFGPGTRLTVL.

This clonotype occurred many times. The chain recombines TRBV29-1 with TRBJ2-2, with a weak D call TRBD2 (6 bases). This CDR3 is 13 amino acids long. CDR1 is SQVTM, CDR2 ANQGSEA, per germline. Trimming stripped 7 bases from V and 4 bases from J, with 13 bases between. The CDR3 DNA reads TGCAGCGCCGTGGAGGGAAGCACCGGGGAGCTGTTTTTT. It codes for CSAVEGSTGELFF.

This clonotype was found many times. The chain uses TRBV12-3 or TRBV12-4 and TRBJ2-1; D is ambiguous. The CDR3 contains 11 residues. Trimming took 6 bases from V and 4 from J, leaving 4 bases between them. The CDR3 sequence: CASSTYNEQFF. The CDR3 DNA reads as TGTGCCAGCAGCACGTACAATGAGCAGTTCTTC.

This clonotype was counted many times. The CDR3 DNA follows: TGTGCCAGCGCACTCACCACAGGGGGCGAAGAGACCCAGTACTTC. Residues: CASALTTGGEETQYF. The rearrangement uses TRBV18 and TRBJ2-5; 9 positions match TRBD1. V gave up 8 bases and J gave up 3 bases; unmatched junction bases: 10. Germline CDR1 reads KGHSH; CDR2 reads LQKENI. The CDR3 length is 15 residues.

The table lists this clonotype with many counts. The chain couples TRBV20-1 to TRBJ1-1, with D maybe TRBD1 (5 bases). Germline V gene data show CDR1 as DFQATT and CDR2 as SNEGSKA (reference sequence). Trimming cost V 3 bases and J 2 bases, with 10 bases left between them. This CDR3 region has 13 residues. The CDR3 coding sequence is TGCAGTGCTAGCAGGACAAGAAACACTGAAGCTTTCTTT. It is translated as CSASRTRNTEAFF.

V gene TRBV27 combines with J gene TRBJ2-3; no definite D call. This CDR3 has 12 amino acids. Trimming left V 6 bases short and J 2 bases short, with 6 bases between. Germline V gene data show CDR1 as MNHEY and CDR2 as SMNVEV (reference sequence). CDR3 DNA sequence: TGTGCCAGCAGCCGGACCACAGATACGCAGTATTTT. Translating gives CASSRTTDTQYF.

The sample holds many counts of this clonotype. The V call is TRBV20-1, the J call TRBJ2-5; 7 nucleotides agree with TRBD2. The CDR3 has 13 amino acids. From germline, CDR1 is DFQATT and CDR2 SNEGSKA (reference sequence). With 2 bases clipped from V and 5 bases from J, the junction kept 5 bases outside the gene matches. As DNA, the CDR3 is TGCAGTGCTAGAAGGCGGGAGTGGGAGACCCAGTACTTC. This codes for CSARRREWETQYF.